This passage covers 32 T cell receptor beta chains from one sample sequenced in a study of cytomegalovirus exposure and HLA in healthy donors. PCR primers comprised 60 Vbeta and 13 Jbeta primers. Sequenced by immunoSEQ multiplex PCR; TCRdb stores in-frame clones only, minus some. This table has around 55,000 clones, more than 65% appearing once. Sequencing was done on a sample of PBMCs. The receptors stem from a man in his forties in good health and CMV-seropositive.

This rearrangement joins TRBV5-4 to TRBJ2-7, with TRBD2 matching over 15 bases. CDR1 is SGHNT and CDR2 is YYREEE in the germline V gene (reference sequence). This CDR3 has 15 residues. V lost 3 bases and J lost 8; bases outside the gene matches: 6. CDR3 DNA: TGTGCCAGCAGCTCGACTGGACTAGCGGGGGGGCAGCAGTACTTC. It translates to CASSSTGLAGGQQYF.

This clone was recorded a few times. The rearrangement joins TRBV7-3 to TRBJ2-2; 8 bases are a match to TRBD2. Germline loops: CDR1 SGHTA, CDR2 FQGTGA. The CDR3 extends over 16 amino acids. V gave up 4 bases and J gave up 6 bases; unmatched junction bases: 10. CDR3 sequence reads: CASSSAAGGDAGELFF. The CDR3 DNA follows: TGTGCCAGCAGCTCTGCTGCCGGGGGGGATGCCGGGGAGCTGTTTTTT.

The chain combines TRBV7-2 with TRBJ1-2; D is possibly TRBD1 (6 bases). Germline loops: CDR1 SGHTA, CDR2 FQGNSA. The CDR3 is 17 residues long. V was cut by 3 bases and J by 0 bases, with 17 bases left in between. The CDR3 sequence is CASSFLGGAKANYGYTF. CDR3 nucleotides: TGTGCCAGCAGCTTCCTTGGGGGCGCCAAGGCTAACTATGGCTACACCTTC.

Remarks on this clone: The junction differs from germline at one of its ends, possibly a read error. Other DNA variants within this sample encode the same CDR3. The chain carries TRBV4-3 and TRBJ1-4; D perhaps matches TRBD1 (5 bases). CDR3 length: 17 residues. Per germline, CDR1 LGHNA and CDR2 YSLEER. The CDR3 is CASSQVGRTATNEKLFF. As DNA, the CDR3 is TGCGCCAGCAGTCAAGTGGGGCGAACTGCAACTAATGAAAAACTGTTTTTT.

This chain uses TRBV5-8 with TRBJ2-1, with D maybe TRBD2 (5 bases). Germline V gives CDR1 SGHTS, CDR2 YDEGEE. Trimming took 0 bases from V and 7 from J, leaving 14 bases between them. The CDR3 sequence is 15 residues long. CDR3 coding DNA: TGTGCCAGCAGCTTGGATCCAGGACTCTCAAATGAGCAGTTCTTC. This translates into CASSLDPGLSNEQFF.

This chain uses TRBV19 with TRBJ2-2, with 8 bases lining up with TRBD2. CDR1 and CDR2 from the germline V gene are LNHDA and SQIVND (reference sequence). V gave up 5 bases and J gave up 6 bases; unmatched junction bases: 14. The CDR3 has 17 residues. In DNA form, the CDR3 reads TGTGCCAGTAGTCCCTTCCGAGAGCGGGGGCTGGCCGGGGAGCTGTTTTTT. It is translated as CASSPFRERGLAGELFF.

The V and J genes are TRBV19 and TRBJ2-5, with 7 bases that match TRBD1. Germline trimming cut 7 bases from V and 0 bases from J; bases unmatched to any gene: 5. The CDR3 length is 14 residues. Germline CDR1 and CDR2: LNHDA and SQIVND (reference sequence). In nucleotides, the CDR3 is TGTGCCAGTAAAACCGGGACAGACCAAGAGACCCAGTACTTC. It translates to CASKTGTDQETQYF. The complete variable domain, with remaining parts taken from reference TRBV19 and TRBJ2-5, reads DGGITQSPKYLFRKEGQNVTLSCEQNLNHDAMYWYRQDPGQGLRLIYYSQIVNDFQKGDIAEGYSVSREKKESFPLTVTSAQKNPTAFYLCASKTGTDQETQYFGPGTRLLVL.

This clone came up a few times. The chain links TRBV7-8 to TRBJ1-5, with no clear D. Trimming left V 4 bases short and J 0 bases short, with 13 bases between. This CDR3 has 16 residues. Germline values: CDR1 SGHVS, CDR2 FQNEAQ. For the CDR3, the DNA is TGTGCCAGCAGCTCCTTAGGAGTAACTAGCAATCAGCCCCAGCATTTT. It encodes CASSSLGVTSNQPQHF.

The rearrangement uses TRBV5-1 and TRBJ2-7; 9 bases fit TRBD1. The CDR3 is made up of 16 amino acids. Germline V gene lookup returns CDR1 SGHRS and CDR2 YFSETQ. The V gene end was trimmed by 4 bases and the J gene end by 7 bases; junction bases not matched to a gene: 15. The CDR3 nucleotides are TGCGCCAGCAGCGACACCCCCGGACAGGGGACTGGTGAGCAGTACTTC. Its protein product is CASSDTPGQGTGEQYF.

This clone came up a few times. CDR3 residues: CASSPGLLTGVGNYGYTF. The CDR3 DNA sequence: TGTGCCAGCTCACCAGGCCTTCTGACAGGGGTCGGGAACTATGGCTACACCTTC. This chain connects TRBV18 to TRBJ1-2; 8 bases align to TRBD1. This CDR3 is built from 18 residues. Germline loops: CDR1 KGHSH, CDR2 LQKENI. After removal of 2 bases from V and 2 bases from J, the junction contained 13 bases not matched to a gene.

The chain links TRBV5-1 to TRBJ1-2; D might be TRBD1 (5 bases). In germline, CDR1 is SGHRS, CDR2 YFSETQ. The V end was cut by 4 bases, the J end by 4 bases, with 20 bases between. The CDR3 has 16 residues. The CDR3 reads CASSRMGQAAGYGYTF. CDR3 nucleotide sequence: TGCGCCAGCAGCCGTATGGGGCAGGCCGCTGGCTATGGCTACACCTTC.

The genes are TRBV30 and TRBJ2-5, with D hard to call. CDR3 size: 11 residues. V dropped 3 bases and J dropped 4 bases, with 6 bases sitting between them. The germline V gene has CDR1 GTSNPN and CDR2 SVGIG (reference sequence). CDR3 DNA sequence: TGTGCCTGGAGCGCGAGAGAGACCCAGTACTTC. Encoded protein: CAWSARETQYF.

This rearrangement joins TRBV7-3 to TRBJ2-3; D might be TRBD1 (5 bases). Trimming took off 0 bases at V and 6 bases at J, with 7 bases between the two ends. Per the germline V gene, CDR1 is SGHTA and CDR2 is FQGTGA. This CDR3 has 13 residues. The CDR3 spells CASSLTRVDTQYF. The CDR3 DNA follows: TGTGCCAGCAGCTTAACCAGGGTGGATACGCAGTATTTT.

The V and J genes are TRBV11-2 and TRBJ2-2; 8 nucleotides align to TRBD2. The CDR3 covers 17 residues. Trimming cost V 0 bases and J 3 bases; bases outside gene matches: 6. Germline V lookup: CDR1 SGHAT, CDR2 FQNNGV. The CDR3 loop reads CASSLDISGGYTGELFF. In DNA form, the CDR3 reads TGTGCCAGCAGCTTAGATATCAGCGGGGGATACACCGGGGAGCTGTTTTTT.

The J gene is TRBJ2-5, the V gene TRBV4-2, with D maybe TRBD1 (6 bases). V was cut by 1 base and J by 5 bases, with 17 bases left in between. The CDR3 totals 16 residues. Germline V gene data show CDR1 as LGHNA and CDR2 as YNFKEQ. CDR3 DNA: TGTGCCAGCAGCCAAGCTGCAGGGGCAAGGGAGGAGACCCAGTACTTC. Translated, it gives CASSQAAGAREETQYF.

The V and J genes are TRBV6-6 and TRBJ1-2; 7 nucleotides agree with TRBD1. This CDR3 comprises 16 residues. Looked up from germline, CDR1 is MNHNY and CDR2 is SVGAGI (reference sequence). The V and J ends lost 0 bases and 4 bases, in that order; junction bases with no gene match: 8. The CDR3: CASSYSIGGTVYGYTF. The CDR3 DNA is TGTGCCAGCAGTTACTCGATTGGAGGGACAGTCTATGGCTACACCTTC.

V and J are TRBV7-2 and TRBJ2-7; perhaps TRBD2 as D (5 bases). CDR1 SGHTA and CDR2 FQGNSA come from the germline V gene. The CDR3 runs 12 residues. V was cut by 7 bases and J by 0 bases, with 7 bases left in between. The CDR3 DNA is TGTGCCAGCACGGGGTCCTCCTACGAGCAGTACTTC. It codes for CASTGSSYEQYF.

The chain employs TRBV9 and TRBJ1-1; a weak D match, TRBD1 (6 bases). The CDR3 contains 13 residues. Trimming stripped 0 bases from V and 12 bases from J, with 15 bases between. Germline values: CDR1 SGDLS, CDR2 YYNGEE. The CDR3 region has the DNA TGTGCCAGCAGCGTAGTGGAACAGGGCCAATCTTTCTTT. This gives the protein CASSVVEQGQSFF.

The V call is TRBV10-1, the J call TRBJ2-7; TRBD1 aligns across 8 bases. The CDR3 consists of 14 residues. Unmatched junction bases numbered 7, after V lost 7 bases and J lost 2 bases. Germline V gene data show CDR1 as WNHNN and CDR2 as SYGVQD (reference sequence). The CDR3 spells CASTAAGGPYEQYF. The CDR3 nucleotides are TGCGCCAGCACCGCGGCAGGGGGCCCCTACGAGCAGTACTTC.

The chain couples TRBV6-4 to TRBJ2-2; 10 nucleotides agree with TRBD2. The CDR3 runs 15 residues. The trim removed 6 bases at V and 4 bases at J, leaving 5 bases unmatched. In germline, CDR1 is MRHNA, CDR2 SNTAGT. The CDR3 spells CASSPSGGLTGELFF. Written as DNA, the CDR3 is TGTGCCAGCAGCCCTAGCGGGGGACTCACCGGGGAGCTGTTTTTT.

The V call is TRBV15, the J call TRBJ1-1, with TRBD1 matching over 10 bases. Germline CDR1 is LNHNV and CDR2 is YYDKDF (reference sequence). With 4 bases clipped from V and 9 bases from J, the junction kept 8 bases outside the gene matches. This CDR3 is 14 amino acids long. This CDR3 is CATSKDRGQGKAFF. As DNA, the CDR3 is TGTGCCACCAGCAAAGACAGGGGGCAGGGCAAAGCTTTCTTT.

This clone was counted only a few times. The rearrangement uses TRBV9 and TRBJ1-5; D may be TRBD1 (6 bases). The V gene's germline CDR1 is SGDLS and CDR2 YYNGEE. The CDR3 has 15 amino acids. The ends were cut back, 3 bases at V and 1 base at J, with 11 bases in the middle. The CDR3 region is CASSAQGSSNQPQHF. In DNA, the CDR3 is TGTGCCAGCAGCGCACAGGGAAGCAGCAATCAGCCCCAGCATTTT.

This clone came up a few times. This chain links TRBV10-1 with TRBJ1-2, with D perhaps matching TRBD1 (5 bases). CDR3 length equals 13 residues. Looked up from germline, CDR1 is WNHNN and CDR2 is SYGVQD (reference sequence). Trimming cost V 2 bases and J 3 bases, with 7 bases left between them. The CDR3 nucleotides read TGCGCCAGCAGTGAGGACAGCTACTATGGCTACACCTTC. Encoded protein: CASSEDSYYGYTF.

This clone was observed a few times. The V gene is TRBV15, the J gene TRBJ2-3; a weak D match, TRBD2 (6 bases). Trimming left V 0 bases short and J 7 bases short, with 17 bases between. The CDR3 totals 16 residues. CDR1 is LNHNV, CDR2 YYDKDF, per germline (reference sequence). CDR3 in amino acids: CATSRDRGTRRNTQYF. The CDR3 DNA reads TGTGCCACCAGCAGAGATCGGGGGACTCGACGAAATACGCAGTATTTT.

The chain links TRBV30 to TRBJ1-1; 8 bases are a match to TRBD1. This CDR3 is built from 13 residues. V lost 8 bases and J lost 5; bases outside the gene matches: 10. The germline gives CDR1 GTSNPN, CDR2 SVGIG (reference sequence). The CDR3 coding sequence is TGTGCCGCAACGGGACAGGCCATAACTGAAGCTTTCTTT. Its protein product is CAATGQAITEAFF.

The genes are TRBV4-3 and TRBJ1-2, with D perhaps TRBD1 (5 bases). Germline loops: CDR1 LGHNA, CDR2 YSLEER. V lost 0 bases, J lost 0 bases, and 8 bases lay in between. The CDR3 has 15 residues. This CDR3 is CASSQDPGTNYGYTF. The CDR3 DNA is TGCGCCAGCAGCCAAGATCCAGGGACTAACTATGGCTACACCTTC.

This clone is a singleton in its sample. This chain uses TRBV7-2 with TRBJ2-7; perhaps TRBD2 as D (5 bases). CDR3 length: 14 amino acids. V shed 8 bases and J shed 2 bases, with 16 bases lying between them. Germline V gene data show CDR1 as SGHTA and CDR2 as FQGNSA. CDR3 sequence (DNA): TGTGCCAGCCCTCGGGGTGAGCCTACCTACGAGCAGTACTTC. It specifies CASPRGEPTYEQYF.

This sequence joins TRBV4-1 and TRBJ1-2; D call uncertain. The V gene lost 0 bases and the J gene lost 2 bases, with 7 bases spanning the gap. This CDR3 region has 14 residues. Looked up from germline, CDR1 is MGHRA and CDR2 is YSYEKL. CDR3 sequence (DNA): TGCGCCAGCAGCCAAGACGGCGGAAACTATGGCTACACCTTC. This codes for CASSQDGGNYGYTF.

The chain employs TRBV4-1 and TRBJ2-7; D may be TRBD2 (6 bases). The CDR3 covers 16 residues. Germline CDR1 reads MGHRA; CDR2 reads YSYEKL. Trimming pared 1 base from V and 4 bases from J, leaving 17 bases between. The CDR3 spells CASSQGKLEGEYEQYF. DNA of the CDR3: TGCGCCAGCAGCCAAGGAAAATTGGAGGGAGAATACGAGCAGTACTTC.

This clone has a single count. The genes are TRBV7-9 and TRBJ2-3; D might be TRBD1 (6 bases). Per germline, CDR1 SEHNR and CDR2 FQNEAQ (reference sequence). V was trimmed by 3 bases and J by 2 bases, leaving 15 bases between them. The CDR3 contains 16 residues. CDR3 nucleotide sequence: TGTGCCAGCAGCTTTGACAGCCCAGGGGACACAGATACGCAGTATTTT. Its translation: CASSFDSPGDTDTQYF.

The chain uses TRBV12-5 and TRBJ1-2; 9 bases are shared with TRBD1. The CDR3 spans 17 residues. The J segment lost 1 base and the V segment lost 4 bases, leaving 10 bases of the junction unmatched. Germline CDR1 reads LGHNT; CDR2 reads FRNRAP. The CDR3 protein is CASGSRDRAGRNYGYTF. Here the CDR3 DNA reads TGTGCTAGTGGTTCCCGGGACAGGGCCGGCCGTAACTATGGCTACACCTTC. The whole variable domain, remainder taken from reference TRBV12-5 and TRBJ1-2, is DARVTQTPRHKVTEMGQEVTMRCQPILGHNTVFWYRQTMMQGLELLAYFRNRAPLDDSGMPKDRFSAEMPDATLATLKIQPSEPRDSAVYFCASGSRDRAGRNYGYTFGSGTRLTVV.

V usage is TRBV5-6 and J usage is TRBJ2-1; TRBD2 agrees at 10 bases. After removal of 0 bases from V and 2 bases from J, the junction contained 8 bases not matched to a gene. The V gene's germline CDR1 is SGHDT and CDR2 YYEEEE. The CDR3 runs 18 residues. The CDR3 loop is CASSLAGTSAGPYNEQFF. CDR3 DNA: TGTGCCAGCAGCTTGGCCGGGACTAGCGCGGGACCCTACAATGAGCAGTTCTTC.